The 22 T cell receptor beta chains listed next were all sequenced from one sample in a study of T cell clonotyping in hematopoietic cell transplantation. The repertoire was sequenced with immunoSEQ multiplex PCR; TCRdb's copy has only in-frame clones and lacks some. This sample carries 65,000 to 75,000 clones, roughly 93% of them seen once, and the ten largest clones take about 1.5%. The sample consisted of peripheral blood mononuclear cells. The receptor set was obtained from a man aged 50 to 60 in good health. Some clones in this sample may be carry-over from other donors' samples.

CDR3 protein: CASSEYGGADTQYF. The DNA of the CDR3 is TGTGCCAGCAGTGAATATGGAGGGGCAGATACGCAGTATTTT. V gene TRBV25-1 combines with J gene TRBJ2-3, with a weak D call TRBD2 (6 bases). The germline CDR1 and CDR2 sequences are MGHDK and SYGVNS. V gave up 0 bases and J gave up 4 bases, with 8 bases separating them. This CDR3 comprises 14 residues. The variable domain in full, with the rest retrieved from reference TRBV25-1 and TRBJ2-3, is EADIYQTPRYLVIGTGKKITLECSQTMGHDKMYWYQQDPGMELHLIHYSYGVNSTEKGDLSSESTVSRIRTEHFPLTLESARPSHTSQYLCASSEYGGADTQYFGPGTRLTVL.

The V gene is TRBV4-1, the J gene TRBJ1-6; D is possibly TRBD1 (5 bases). V gave up 4 bases and J gave up 13 bases, with 23 bases separating them. The length of the CDR3 is 16 residues. Looked up from germline, CDR1 is MGHRA and CDR2 is YSYEKL. Here the CDR3 DNA reads TGCGCCAGCAGCCTGAACCTCCGGGACGGACTTGACCCCCTCCACTTT. The encoded protein is CASSLNLRDGLDPLHF.

V is TRBV5-5 and J is TRBJ2-7; TRBD2 agrees at 15 bases. The CDR3 is 18 amino acids. CDR1 and CDR2 from the germline V gene are SGHKS and YYEKEE (reference sequence). Germline trimming cut 3 bases from V and 3 bases from J; bases unmatched to any gene: 10. The CDR3 nucleotides are TGTGCCAGCAGCTACGGACTAGCGGGGGGGACAACTCACTACGAGCAGTACTTC. Residues: CASSYGLAGGTTHYEQYF.

J is TRBJ1-5 and V is TRBV7-2; D is ambiguous. The CDR3 length is 15 residues. Germline values: CDR1 SGHTA, CDR2 FQGNSA. Deletions cut 2 bases from V and 3 bases from J, with 11 bases between. The CDR3 protein is CASSLSMTDNQPQHF. The CDR3 nucleotides read TGTGCCAGCAGCTTATCCATGACTGACAATCAGCCCCAGCATTTT.

This clone has a single count. The chain has TRBV13 and TRBJ1-2, with D unclear. Germline V gene data show CDR1 as PRHDT and CDR2 as FYEKMQ (reference sequence). The V and J ends lost 0 bases and 0 bases respectively, with 14 bases between them. This CDR3 region has 17 residues. The CDR3 DNA follows: TGTGCCAGCAGCTTAGGTCGCGTAAGGACTTCTAACTATGGCTACACCTTC. This gives the protein CASSLGRVRTSNYGYTF.

The V and J genes are TRBV9 and TRBJ1-3; TRBD1 is a possible D gene (6 bases). Germline assignment: CDR1 SGDLS and CDR2 YYNGEE. The CDR3 length is 17 residues. The ends were cut back, 4 bases at V and 2 bases at J, with 19 bases in the middle. The CDR3 nucleotides are TGTGCCAGCAGCACGAACCCACAGGGTGATCCTGGAAACACCATATATTTT. As protein: CASSTNPQGDPGNTIYF.

V gene TRBV7-2 combines with J gene TRBJ2-5; D uncertain. Germline V gene lookup returns CDR1 SGHTA and CDR2 FQGNSA. Between the trimmed V and J ends, which lost 3 bases and 1 base, there was a span of 6 bases. CDR3 length: 13 amino acids. The CDR3, as DNA: TGTGCCAGCAGCTTCCGTCGCCAAGAGACCCAGTACTTC. It codes for CASSFRRQETQYF.

The rearrangement joins TRBV5-1 to TRBJ1-2; 8 positions agree with TRBD1. This CDR3 is built from 19 residues. Germline trimming cut 7 bases from V and 4 bases from J; bases unmatched to any gene: 24. The V gene's germline CDR1 is SGHRS and CDR2 YFSETQ. The CDR3 loop is CASLQGVSGTGSSGYGYTF. In nucleotides, the CDR3 is TGCGCCAGCCTACAAGGCGTTTCGGGGACAGGCTCCAGCGGCTATGGCTACACCTTC.

This rearrangement joins TRBV5-1 to TRBJ2-3, with 13 bases aligning to TRBD2. This CDR3 has 19 residues. CDR1 is SGHRS, CDR2 YFSETQ, per germline. The V gene end was trimmed by 1 base and the J gene end by 1 base; junction bases not matched to a gene: 9. The CDR3 loop reads CASSLFSLTSGRGTDTQYF. The CDR3 DNA is TGCGCCAGCAGCTTGTTTTCCCTCACTAGCGGGAGGGGCACAGATACGCAGTATTTT.

CDR3 DNA sequence: TGTGCCAGCAGCTTAGACGGGAGCACAGATACGCAGTATTTT. Protein: CASSLDGSTDTQYF. The genes are TRBV7-7 and TRBJ2-3; D is undetermined. The germline V and J ends were trimmed by 1 base and 0 bases, with 5 bases remaining between them. This CDR3 has 14 residues. Looked up from germline, CDR1 is SSHAT and CDR2 is FNYEAQ (reference sequence).

The gene calls are TRBV6-1 and TRBJ1-5, with 7 bases matching TRBD1. V trimming: 7 bases; J trimming: 7 bases; junction bases outside the gene matches: 10. The germline V gene has CDR1 MNHNS and CDR2 SASEGT. This CDR3 spans 14 amino acids. CDR3 nucleotides: TGTGCCAGCACCCTACAGGGGTCAGGGCAGCCCCAGCATTTT. This encodes CASTLQGSGQPQHF.

The V gene is TRBV5-1, the J gene TRBJ2-5; 7 nucleotides align to TRBD1. The germline V gene encodes CDR1 SGHRS and CDR2 YFSETQ. The CDR3 loop spans 15 amino acids. V was clipped by 4 bases and J by 5 bases; unmatched bases: 11. The DNA of the CDR3 is TGCGCCAGCAGCCAGGCAGGGGCAGGGGGTGAGACCCAGTACTTC. This sequence encodes CASSQAGAGGETQYF.

The rearrangement joins TRBV27 to TRBJ1-2; no definite D call. In germline, CDR1 is MNHEY, CDR2 SMNVEV (reference sequence). CDR3 length: 15 amino acids. Trimming stripped 2 bases from V and 6 bases from J, with 16 bases between. CDR3 sequence: CASSLAGRWMDGYTF. The CDR3 DNA reads as TGTGCCAGCAGTTTAGCCGGCAGGTGGATGGATGGCTACACCTTC.

V usage is TRBV28 and J usage is TRBJ2-7; 10 bases match TRBD2. In germline, CDR1 is MDHEN, CDR2 SYDVKM. V lost 4 bases, J lost 0 bases, and 3 bases stayed unmatched. This CDR3 comprises 15 residues. For the CDR3, the DNA is TGTGCCAGCAGTTACACTAGCGGGACCTCCTACGAGCAGTACTTC. This codes for CASSYTSGTSYEQYF.

The chain joins TRBV2 to TRBJ2-3, with D hard to call. This CDR3 comprises 12 residues. Germline CDR1 is SNHLY and CDR2 is FYNNEI. V lost 8 bases and J 1 base, leaving 7 bases between the germline ends. Here the CDR3 DNA reads TGTGCCAGCGGCCGAGGCACAGATACGCAGTATTTT. This sequence encodes CASGRGTDTQYF.

J is TRBJ1-2 and V is TRBV6-5; TRBD1 agrees at 9 bases. The CDR3 covers 15 residues. V lost 5 bases to trimming and J lost 6 bases; unmatched junction nucleotides: 10. Germline CDR1 is MNHEY and CDR2 is SVGAGI. The CDR3 region is CASSTGQGRGDGYTF. CDR3 in DNA: TGTGCCAGCAGTACCGGACAGGGGAGAGGTGATGGCTACACCTTC.

This clone appeared once. The chain links TRBV9 to TRBJ1-5; tentatively, D is TRBD1 (5 bases). The CDR3 is made up of 15 amino acids. CDR1 and CDR2 (germline): SGDLS, YYNGEE. V lost 4 bases and J lost 3, with 14 bases in between. For the CDR3, the DNA is TGTGCCAGCAGCCTCTACGCGACAGACAATCAGCCCCAGCATTTT. As protein: CASSLYATDNQPQHF.

The chain couples TRBV30 to TRBJ1-5; D not certain. V dropped 1 base and J dropped 2 bases, with 9 bases sitting between them. The germline V gene encodes CDR1 GTSNPN and CDR2 SVGIG (reference sequence). This CDR3 region has 14 residues. CDR3 region: CAWSALAGNQPQHF. The CDR3 nucleotides are TGTGCCTGGAGTGCCCTAGCCGGCAATCAGCCCCAGCATTTT.

The gene calls are TRBV28 and TRBJ1-5; 10 bases match TRBD1. The ends lost 4 bases at V and 2 bases at J; junction bases unmatched: 5. The germline gives CDR1 MDHEN, CDR2 SYDVKM. The CDR3 covers 16 residues. DNA for the CDR3: TGTGCCAGCAGTTCTGACAGGGGGCGAGGCAATCAGCCCCAGCATTTT. As protein: CASSSDRGRGNQPQHF.

V and J are TRBV7-2 and TRBJ1-2; TRBD1 is a possible D gene (6 bases). The germline V and J ends were trimmed by 1 base and 4 bases, with 7 bases remaining between them. This CDR3 is built from 13 residues. Germline V gene sequence: CDR1 SGHTA, CDR2 FQGNSA. For the CDR3, the DNA is TGTGCCAGCAGCTTAGGGACAGCCTATGGCTACACCTTC. Translated, it gives CASSLGTAYGYTF.

This chain connects TRBV20-1 to TRBJ2-1; possible D gene TRBD2, 5 bases. The germline gives CDR1 DFQATT, CDR2 SNEGSKA (reference sequence). This CDR3 has 11 residues. With 6 bases removed from V and 8 bases from J, the gap between germline ends came to 11 bases. The CDR3 loop is CSAARDYEQFF. CDR3 coding DNA: TGCAGTGCCGCTCGGGATTATGAGCAGTTCTTC.

The chain uses TRBV7-9 and TRBJ1-4; no clear D gene. CDR3 length: 15 residues. Trimming stripped 1 base from V and 5 bases from J, with 11 bases between. CDR1 is SEHNR, CDR2 FQNEAQ, per germline (reference sequence). The chain's CDR3 is CASSLGQAPNEKLFF. Here the CDR3 DNA reads TGTGCCAGCAGCTTAGGGCAGGCACCCAATGAAAAACTGTTTTTT. The full variable domain, its missing parts supplied by reference TRBV7-9 and TRBJ1-4, is DTGVSQNPRHKITKRGQNVTFRCDPISEHNRLYWYRQTLGQGPEFLTYFQNEAQLEKSRLLSDRFSAERPKGSFSTLEIQRTEQGDSAMYLCASSLGQAPNEKLFFGSGTQLSVL.